These 27 T cell receptor beta chains came from one sample sequenced in a study of HIV-infected patients and healthy controls. TCRdb re-called the 5' RACE reads through MiXCR, storing one row per CDR3 protein. The table has roughly 70,000 distinct CDR3 sequences, about 15% seen once. Sequenced input: CD4+ T cells from blood. These receptors all stem from a human donor in good health.

The chain couples TRBV6-5 to TRBJ1-2; TRBD1 agrees at 7 bases. The germline V gene encodes CDR1 MNHEY and CDR2 SVGAGI. The CDR3 covers 15 residues. V lost 2 bases and J lost 4; bases outside the gene matches: 7. CDR3 in amino acids: CASSYAQQGPYGYTF. The DNA for the CDR3 is TGTGCCAGCAGTTACGCGCAACAGGGGCCCTATGGCTACACCTTC.

J is TRBJ2-6 and V is TRBV19; weak D call: TRBD2 (5 bases). Per germline, CDR1 LNHDA and CDR2 SQIVND (reference sequence). CDR3 length equals 15 residues. V was trimmed by 7 bases and J by 0 bases, leaving 10 bases between them. The CDR3 loop reads CASTDRGSGANVLTF. The CDR3 bases are TGTGCCAGTACCGATCGGGGCTCTGGGGCCAACGTCCTGACTTTC. Filled out from reference TRBV19 and TRBJ2-6, the complete variable domain reads DGGITQSPKYLFRKEGQNVTLSCEQNLNHDAMYWYRQDPGQGLRLIYYSQIVNDFQKGDIAEGYSVSREKKESFPLTVTSAQKNPTAFYLCASTDRGSGANVLTFGAGSRLTVL.

This chain uses TRBV6-5 with TRBJ2-6, with D uncertain. Trimming took 0 bases from V and 0 from J, leaving 6 bases between them. Germline CDR1 is MNHEY and CDR2 is SVGAGI. The length of the CDR3 is 16 residues. The CDR3 DNA reads TGTGCCAGCAGTTACTCCCCGGCCTCTGGGGCCAACGTCCTGACTTTC. Translating it yields CASSYSPASGANVLTF.

This clonotype came up a few times. The chain has TRBV14 and TRBJ1-3, with 7 nucleotides matching TRBD1. This CDR3 comprises 15 residues. Germline CDR1 SGHDN, CDR2 FVKESK. Trimming cost V 4 bases and J 1 base; bases outside gene matches: 4. CDR3 DNA: TGTGCCAGCAGCCTACAGACAGGGTCTGGAAACACCATATATTTT. The encoded protein is CASSLQTGSGNTIYF.

In its sample, this clonotype was seen many times. Germline and junction disagree at one end, which may indicate a read error. CDR3 DNA sequence: TGTGCCAGCAGCTACTCTGGACCCGCCGGAAATGAGCAGTTCTTC. Amino acid sequence: CASSYSGPAGNEQFF. The gene calls are TRBV6-2 or TRBV6-3 and TRBJ2-1; D uncertain. CDR1 and CDR2 from the germline V gene are MNHEY and SVGEGT. The CDR3 is made up of 15 amino acids.

This chain links TRBV19 with TRBJ2-4, with 13 bases that match TRBD2. The CDR3 extends over 19 amino acids. Germline V gene data show CDR1 as LNHDA and CDR2 as SQIVND (reference sequence). J lost 1 base, V lost 3 bases, and 9 bases had no gene match. The CDR3 protein is CASSIGRLAGGVAKNIQYF. CDR3 bases: TGTGCCAGTAGTATTGGTCGACTAGCGGGAGGTGTGGCCAAAAACATTCAGTACTTC.

V is TRBV7-2 and J is TRBJ1-5; 10 bases fit TRBD1. Trimming removed 5 bases from V and 6 bases from J; junction bases left unmatched: 7. CDR1 and CDR2 from the germline V gene are SGHTA and FQGNSA. This CDR3 is 15 amino acids long. The CDR3 DNA reads TGTGCCAGCAGCCCAGATGACAGGGGGCTTCAGCCCCAGCATTTT. This encodes CASSPDDRGLQPQHF.

V and J are TRBV19 and TRBJ1-1, with D possibly TRBD1 on 5 matching bases. The germline V and J ends were trimmed by 0 bases and 4 bases, with 6 bases remaining between them. Germline V gene data show CDR1 as LNHDA and CDR2 as SQIVND (reference sequence). The CDR3 totals 13 residues. CDR3 residues: CASSIERGTEAFF. The CDR3 coding sequence is TGTGCCAGTAGTATAGAGAGGGGCACTGAAGCTTTCTTT.

This clonotype was found many times. The rearrangement joins TRBV28 to TRBJ2-1, with 10 bases fitting TRBD2. V lost 1 base to trimming and J lost 6 bases; unmatched junction nucleotides: 6. The CDR3 has 16 residues. Looked up from germline, CDR1 is MDHEN and CDR2 is SYDVKM. CDR3 DNA sequence: TGTGCCAGCAGTTTATCGGTACTAGCGGGAATCAATGAGCAGTTCTTC. Translated: CASSLSVLAGINEQFF.

In this sample, this clonotype turned up a few times. This chain links TRBV14 with TRBJ1-2, with 12 bases that match TRBD1. This CDR3 has 19 amino acids. Germline CDR1 and CDR2: SGHDN and FVKESK. Trimming at V came to 4 bases and at J to 5 bases, leaving 17 bases not matched to a gene. The CDR3 nucleotides read TGTGCCAGCAGCCTAAAGATGCCGACGGGACAGGGGGCTTTGTATGGCTACACCTTC. It encodes CASSLKMPTGQGALYGYTF.

This chain uses TRBV3-1 with TRBJ2-3; a possible D gene is TRBD2 (6 bases). Germline V CDR1 and CDR2: LGHDT, YNNKEL (reference sequence). This CDR3 is built from 17 residues. The V gene lost 3 bases and the J gene lost 0 bases, with 16 bases spanning the gap. In nucleotides, the CDR3 is TGTGCCAGCAGCCACCGGGGGACTCGACCTAGCACAGATACGCAGTATTTT. Protein sequence: CASSHRGTRPSTDTQYF.

The chain combines TRBV28 with TRBJ2-7, with D possibly being TRBD1 (7 bases). The germline gives CDR1 MDHEN, CDR2 SYDVKM. Trimming took off 4 bases at V and 4 bases at J, with 14 bases between the two ends. The length of the CDR3 is 14 residues. The CDR3 bases are TGTGCCAGCAGTTCACCCAGGGGGGTGTACGAGCAGTACTTC. It encodes CASSSPRGVYEQYF.

This clonotype occurred many times. This chain joins TRBV29-1 and TRBJ2-3; D not resolved. The CDR3 consists of 13 residues. Trimming left V 5 bases short and J 1 base short, with 10 bases between. Germline loops: CDR1 SQVTM, CDR2 ANQGSEA. In nucleotides, the CDR3 is TGCAGCGTTCCGCCTCAGGGCACAGATACGCAGTATTTT. It codes for CSVPPQGTDTQYF.

The table lists this clonotype with a few counts. The genes are TRBV20-1 and TRBJ1-1; no clear D. Trimming took 4 bases from V and 1 from J, leaving 4 bases between them. The CDR3 extends over 11 amino acids. Looked up from germline, CDR1 is DFQATT and CDR2 is SNEGSKA (reference sequence). The CDR3 sequence: CSANRNTEAFF. The CDR3 DNA reads as TGCAGTGCTAACAGGAACACTGAAGCTTTCTTT.

At least ten counts were recorded for this clonotype. The chain couples TRBV5-5 to TRBJ1-4; no clear D. The germline V gene has CDR1 SGHKS and CDR2 YYEKEE (reference sequence). Trimming pared 4 bases from V and 4 bases from J, leaving 11 bases between. CDR3 length: 14 amino acids. CDR3: CASSLRQINEKLFF. CDR3 bases: TGTGCCAGCAGCCTGAGGCAGATTAATGAAAAACTGTTTTTT. Drawing the rest from reference TRBV5-5 and TRBJ1-4, the complete variable domain is DAGVTQSPTHLIKTRGQQVTLRCSPISGHKSVSWYQQVLGQGPQFIFQYYEKEERGRGNFPDRFSARQFPNYSSELNVNALLLGDSALYLCASSLRQINEKLFFGSGTQLSVL.

This clonotype has a handful of counts. V usage is TRBV20-1 and J usage is TRBJ2-2; D ambiguous. The germline CDR1 and CDR2 sequences are DFQATT and SNEGSKA (reference sequence). The CDR3 spans 9 residues. The ends were cut back, 4 bases at V and 6 bases at J, with 0 bases in the middle. CDR3: CSATGELFF. CDR3 DNA sequence: TGCAGTGCTACCGGGGAGCTGTTTTTT.

J is TRBJ1-2 and V is TRBV7-2; 8 nucleotides match TRBD1. Germline V CDR1 and CDR2: SGHTA, FQGNSA. This CDR3 is built from 15 residues. The ends lost 5 bases at V and 7 bases at J; junction bases unmatched: 12. CDR3 bases: TGTGCCAGCAGCCGCCCGGACAGGGCTGTTCGTGGCTACACCTTC. Translation gives CASSRPDRAVRGYTF.

The CDR3 bases are TGTGCCAGCAGTGAAGCAGGAACAGGGGGCTATGGCTACACCTTC. As protein: CASSEAGTGGYGYTF. The chain uses TRBV6-1 and TRBJ1-2; 8 bases fit TRBD1. V shed 0 bases and J 4 bases; nucleotides not matched to a gene: 4. The CDR3 totals 15 residues. The germline V gene encodes CDR1 MNHNS and CDR2 SASEGT.

This clonotype was seen more than once but under ten times. The CDR3 is CSVGRQMNTEAFF. The CDR3 coding sequence is TGCAGCGTTGGTCGTCAGATGAACACTGAAGCTTTCTTT. The genes are TRBV29-1 and TRBJ1-1; D call uncertain. The CDR3 is 13 amino acids. V lost 4 bases and J 0 bases, leaving 9 bases between the germline ends. Germline CDR1 and CDR2: SQVTM and ANQGSEA.

At least ten counts were recorded for this clonotype. The rearrangement joins TRBV5-6 to TRBJ2-5; no definite D call. This CDR3 spans 12 amino acids. Trimming took off 5 bases at V and 5 bases at J, with 10 bases between the two ends. CDR1 is SGHDT and CDR2 is YYEEEE in the germline V gene. The CDR3 sequence: CASRRLGETQYF. In DNA, the CDR3 is TGTGCCAGCAGAAGACTCGGGGAGACCCAGTACTTC.

The genes are TRBV12-3 or TRBV12-4 and TRBJ2-7, with 7 bases lining up with TRBD2. This CDR3 has 18 amino acids. Trimming cost V 2 bases and J 2 bases; bases outside gene matches: 15. CDR3 bases: TGTGCCAGCAGTTTATTCGCTCGGGGCCTAGCGGCGGCCTACGAGCAGTACTTC. It translates to CASSLFARGLAAAYEQYF.

This clonotype was counted a few times. This chain connects TRBV20-1 to TRBJ1-5; 9 bases are shared with TRBD1. V shed 1 base and J 7 bases; nucleotides not matched to a gene: 8. CDR1 is DFQATT and CDR2 is SNEGSKA in the germline V gene (reference sequence). The CDR3 loop spans 15 amino acids. The CDR3 DNA is TGCAGTGCTAGAGGCGGGACAGGGAGTTCGCAGCCCCAGCATTTT. Translating it yields CSARGGTGSSQPQHF.

The chain couples TRBV7-8 to TRBJ2-7; no clear D. The V gene lost 0 bases and the J gene lost 6 bases, with 3 bases spanning the gap. The CDR3 is 11 amino acids. Germline V gene sequence: CDR1 SGHVS, CDR2 FQNEAQ. In DNA, the CDR3 is TGTGCCAGCAGCTTAGCCCGCGAGCAGTACTTC. Translated: CASSLAREQYF.

The chain carries TRBV9 and TRBJ2-1; D is perhaps TRBD1 (6 bases). This CDR3 region has 15 residues. V was shortened by 0 bases and J by 5 bases, with 12 bases between the two germline ends. Looked up from germline, CDR1 is SGDLS and CDR2 is YYNGEE. The CDR3 is CASSVVSQGNNEQFF. In nucleotides, the CDR3 is TGTGCCAGCAGCGTAGTGAGCCAGGGGAACAATGAGCAGTTCTTC.

This clonotype was detected a few times. The chain joins TRBV29-1 to TRBJ2-3, with 15 bases identical to TRBD2. This CDR3 region has 18 residues. Germline loops: CDR1 SQVTM, CDR2 ANQGSEA. The ends lost 7 bases at V and 2 bases at J; junction bases unmatched: 13. CDR3 region: CSGWGLAGGRPNTDTQYF. CDR3 nucleotides: TGCAGCGGGTGGGGACTAGCGGGGGGCCGACCTAACACAGATACGCAGTATTTT.

The genes are TRBV6-2 or TRBV6-3 and TRBJ2-1; D might be TRBD1 or TRBD2, each matching 5 bases. CDR3 length: 16 residues. Germline CDR1 is MNHEY and CDR2 is SVGEGT. The V end lost 7 bases, the J end lost 5 bases, and 21 bases lay between the germline ends. The CDR3 is CASNRVGAYRNNEQFF. DNA for the CDR3: TGTGCCAGCAACAGAGTCGGGGCCTACAGAAACAATGAGCAGTTCTTC.

The CDR3 sequence: CASSSPGMETQYF. CDR3 in DNA: TGTGCCAGCTCATCTCCCGGGATGGAGACCCAGTACTTC. J is TRBJ2-5 and V is TRBV18; D may be TRBD2 (5 bases). The germline CDR1 and CDR2 sequences are KGHSH and LQKENI. With 5 bases removed from V and 5 bases from J, the gap between germline ends came to 12 bases. CDR3 length equals 13 residues.